Presented here are 25 T cell receptor beta chains from one specimen sequenced in a study of T-cell reconstitution after alpha-beta-depleted transplantation in children. As it was prepared, the TCRbeta library received unique molecular identifiers. TCRdb reprocessed the PCR reads via MiXCR and lists one record per CDR3 protein. Of around 600,000 distinct CDR3 sequences listed, about 10% are singletons. This sample comprised PBMCs from the stem cell graft donor, obtained from the stem cell graft. These receptors originate from a human donor who donated a stem cell graft to a child with acute myeloid leukemia.

The rearrangement uses TRBV20-1 and TRBJ2-6; TRBD1 might be the D (7 bases). CDR3 length equals 17 residues. Germline assignment: CDR1 DFQATT and CDR2 SNEGSKA (reference sequence). With 0 bases removed from V and 4 bases from J, the gap between germline ends came to 16 bases. Here the CDR3 reads CSARDTTGRSGANVLTF. CDR3 nucleotides: TGCAGTGCTAGAGATACGACAGGGAGGTCAGGGGCCAACGTCCTGACTTTC.

The chain couples TRBV5-1 to TRBJ2-1; 11 bases are shared with TRBD2. The CDR3 sequence is 15 residues long. J gave up 8 bases and V 0 bases, and 4 bases lay outside the gene matches. The germline gives CDR1 SGHRS, CDR2 YFSETQ. CDR3 sequence: CASSLETSGSYEQFF. The CDR3 DNA follows: TGCGCCAGCAGCTTGGAAACTAGCGGGAGCTATGAGCAGTTCTTC.

Ten or more counts support this clonotype. The CDR3 bases are TGTGCCAGCAGCTCAATATACACTGAAGCTTTCTTT. Encoded protein: CASSSIYTEAFF. The chain carries TRBV7-9 and TRBJ1-1, with D unresolved. Trimming shortened V by 4 bases and J by 3 bases, and 6 bases separated the two germline ends. The CDR3 runs to 12 residues. Germline V gene lookup returns CDR1 SEHNR and CDR2 FQNEAQ (reference sequence).

As to this clonotype: At one end the junction does not follow the germline gene, possibly because of a read error. This chain joins TRBV20-1 and TRBJ1-1, with D uncertain. The CDR3 extends over 12 amino acids. CDR1 and CDR2 (germline): DFQATT, SNEGSKA (reference sequence). The CDR3 DNA is TGCAGTGCTAGTAACGGGAACGCTGAAGCTTTCTTT. Translated, it gives CSASNGNAEAFF.

This clonotype was counted a few times. The chain is built from TRBV18 and TRBJ1-3; no firm D call. The CDR3 loop spans 15 amino acids. Germline CDR1 is KGHSH and CDR2 is LQKENI. Trimming took off 3 bases at V and 0 bases at J, with 9 bases between the two ends. The CDR3 DNA sequence: TGTGCCAGCTCACCGGTGGCTTTCTCTGGAAACACCATATATTTT. Translating it yields CASSPVAFSGNTIYF.

This clonotype was recorded a few times. This chain uses TRBV20-1 with TRBJ2-5, with 12 positions matching TRBD2. CDR1 is DFQATT, CDR2 SNEGSKA, per germline (reference sequence). This CDR3 has 15 amino acids. With V trimmed by 6 bases and J by 4 bases, 9 bases remained unmatched. The CDR3 loop is CSAETSGRGLETQYF. The CDR3, as DNA: TGCAGTGCGGAGACTAGCGGGAGAGGGTTAGAGACCCAGTACTTC.

This clonotype was seen only a few times. J is TRBJ2-7 and V is TRBV5-1; D possibly uses TRBD1 or TRBD2 (5 bases each). Trimming left V 4 bases short and J 5 bases short, with 16 bases between. The CDR3 has 14 amino acids. The germline CDR1 and CDR2 sequences are SGHRS and YFSETQ. CDR3 region: CASSIPTKGDEQYF. DNA of the CDR3: TGCGCCAGCAGCATACCGACTAAAGGGGACGAGCAGTACTTC. The full variable domain, with the rest looked up from reference TRBV5-1 and TRBJ2-7, is KAGVTQTPRYLIKTRGQQVTLSCSPISGHRSVSWYQQTPGQGLQFLFEYFSETQRNKGNFPGRFSGRQFSNSRSEMNVSTLELGDSALYLCASSIPTKGDEQYFGPGTRLTVT.

This sequence joins TRBV6-1 and TRBJ1-2, with 7 bases matching TRBD1. Germline V lookup: CDR1 MNHNS, CDR2 SASEGT. Trimming at V came to 6 bases and at J to 7 bases, leaving 8 bases not matched to a gene. This CDR3 region has 13 residues. CDR3 sequence (DNA): TGTGCCAGCAGACGTACAGGGGATGGTGGCTACACCTTC. The encoded protein is CASRRTGDGGYTF.

At least ten counts were recorded for this clonotype. The chain links TRBV4-1 to TRBJ1-1; a weak D match, TRBD1 (6 bases). This CDR3 is 14 amino acids long. Germline CDR1 reads MGHRA; CDR2 reads YSYEKL. Trimming took 8 bases from V and 0 from J, leaving 13 bases between them. The CDR3 loop is CASSPQGMNTEAFF. In DNA form, the CDR3 reads TGCGCCAGCTCACCACAGGGAATGAACACTGAAGCTTTCTTT.

This clonotype was seen only a few times. The chain couples TRBV20-1 to TRBJ2-5, with a possible D match to TRBD1 (5 bases). Trimming removed 0 bases from V and 5 bases from J, with 13 bases in between. CDR1 DFQATT and CDR2 SNEGSKA come from the germline V gene (reference sequence). This CDR3 comprises 14 residues. CDR3 in amino acids: CSARDSRGLETQYF. CDR3 DNA: TGCAGTGCTAGAGATTCTAGGGGTTTGGAGACCCAGTACTTC.

In this sample, this clonotype turned up many times. This rearrangement joins TRBV27 to TRBJ2-1; 10 nucleotides agree with TRBD2. J lost 5 bases, V lost 3 bases, and 7 bases had no gene match. This CDR3 spans 16 amino acids. From germline, CDR1 is MNHEY and CDR2 SMNVEV (reference sequence). Here the CDR3 reads CASSLRGTSGNNEQFF. The CDR3 DNA reads TGTGCCAGCAGTTTGCGGGGAACTAGCGGGAACAATGAGCAGTTCTTC.

In this sample, this clonotype turned up a few times. This sequence joins TRBV5-1 and TRBJ2-7; TRBD2 aligns across 10 bases. CDR3 size: 16 residues. Trimming at V came to 4 bases and at J to 1 base, leaving 8 bases not matched to a gene. Germline lookup yields CDR1 SGHRS and CDR2 YFSETQ. Here the CDR3 reads CASSLTGTSASYEQYF. The DNA for the CDR3 is TGCGCCAGCAGCCTTACCGGGACTAGCGCTTCCTACGAGCAGTACTTC. The variable domain in full, completed from reference TRBV5-1 and TRBJ2-7, reads KAGVTQTPRYLIKTRGQQVTLSCSPISGHRSVSWYQQTPGQGLQFLFEYFSETQRNKGNFPGRFSGRQFSNSRSEMNVSTLELGDSALYLCASSLTGTSASYEQYFGPGTRLTVT.

The rearrangement joins TRBV12-3 or TRBV12-4 to TRBJ2-7; TRBD2 matches at 15 bases. Trimming cost V 1 base and J 5 bases; bases outside gene matches: 3. CDR3 length equals 16 residues. CDR3: CASSLGGLAGGNEQYF. CDR3 in DNA: TGTGCCAGCAGTTTAGGGGGACTAGCGGGAGGTAACGAGCAGTACTTC.

This clonotype occurred many times. The CDR3 DNA reads as TGTGCCACCAGTGATCCGACAGGGGGCAAAAACATTCAGTACTTC. It specifies CATSDPTGGKNIQYF. The rearrangement joins TRBV24-1 to TRBJ2-4, with TRBD1 identical over 9 bases. CDR3 length: 15 amino acids. Trimming at V came to 3 bases and at J to 3 bases, leaving 2 bases not matched to a gene. Looked up from germline, CDR1 is KGHDR and CDR2 is SFDVKD.

Details on this clonotype: At one end, the junction sequence differs from germline, possibly due to a read error. This chain uses TRBV5-5 with TRBJ2-5, with a tentative D call TRBD2 (6 bases). From germline, CDR1 is SGHKS and CDR2 YYEKEE (reference sequence). This CDR3 region has 13 residues. The CDR3 spells CASRLGLQETQYF. The CDR3 DNA is TGTGCCAGCAGGTTGGGACTTCAAGAGACCCAGTACTTC. The complete variable domain, with remaining parts taken from reference TRBV5-5 and TRBJ2-5, reads DAGVTQSPTHLIKTRGQQVTLRCSPISGHKSVSWYQQVLGQGPQFIFQYYEKEERGRGNFPDRFSARQFPNYSSELNVNALLLGDSALYLCASRLGLQETQYFGPGTRLLVL.

The chain links TRBV24-1 to TRBJ2-3; the match to TRBD2 covers 11 bases. Germline V gene lookup returns CDR1 KGHDR and CDR2 SFDVKD. The CDR3 is 16 residues long. The ends lost 4 bases at V and 4 bases at J; junction bases unmatched: 6. CDR3 nucleotides: TGTGCCACCAGTGACAAACTAGCGGGAGAGGCAGATACGCAGTATTTT. Translated: CATSDKLAGEADTQYF.

This clonotype was recorded at least ten times. The chain recombines TRBV3-1 with TRBJ1-1; no definite D call. In germline, CDR1 is LGHDT, CDR2 YNNKEL (reference sequence). Trimming pared 3 bases from V and 7 bases from J, leaving 12 bases between. The CDR3 totals 13 residues. The CDR3, as DNA: TGTGCCAGCAGCCAGACCCACACAATTGAAGCTTTCTTT. Translation: CASSQTHTIEAFF.

This clonotype has a count of ten or more. The chain combines TRBV4-3 with TRBJ2-7; 16 nucleotides align to TRBD2. Germline-derived CDR1 and CDR2 are LGHNA and YSLEER. V dropped 0 bases and J dropped 5; count of bases not matched to a gene: 13. CDR3 length: 20 amino acids. CDR3 protein: CASSQDGAGTSGRAGDEQYF. The CDR3 bases are TGCGCCAGCAGCCAAGATGGGGCCGGGACTAGCGGGAGGGCCGGGGACGAGCAGTACTTC.

The J gene is TRBJ2-7, the V gene TRBV5-6; D gene uncertain. The V end was cut by 3 bases, the J end by 6 bases, with 7 bases between. CDR3 size: 11 residues. Germline V CDR1 and CDR2: SGHDT, YYEEEE. The DNA for the CDR3 is TGTGCCAGCAGCTCCCTAACCGAGCAGTACTTC. As protein: CASSSLTEQYF.

In this sample, this clonotype turned up many times. The CDR3 spells CSAVRGSYTEAFF. CDR3 nucleotide sequence: TGCAGTGCTGTCCGGGGGAGCTACACTGAAGCTTTCTTT. The chain carries TRBV20-1 and TRBJ1-1, with a weak D call TRBD1 (5 bases). CDR3 size: 13 residues. CDR1 DFQATT and CDR2 SNEGSKA come from the germline V gene (reference sequence). V lost 5 bases, J lost 3 bases, and 13 bases lay in between.

This clonotype was observed a handful of times. The chain recombines TRBV29-1 with TRBJ1-1, with D possibly matching TRBD1 (5 bases). CDR3 length: 14 amino acids. The germline V gene has CDR1 SQVTM and CDR2 ANQGSEA. V lost 6 bases, J lost 6 bases, and 20 bases lay in between. The CDR3 nucleotides read TGCAGCGTACGGGACCAACAAGGGAGGCCTGAAGCTTTCTTT. Encoded protein: CSVRDQQGRPEAFF.

This clonotype was seen a handful of times. The genes are TRBV7-2 and TRBJ2-1; possible D gene TRBD1, 6 bases. The V end lost 2 bases, the J end lost 0 bases, and 14 bases lay between the germline ends. Germline CDR1 is SGHTA and CDR2 is FQGNSA. The CDR3 runs to 17 residues. The CDR3 loop reads CASSLITGLGSYNEQFF. The CDR3 DNA reads TGTGCCAGCAGCTTAATTACAGGGCTCGGCTCCTACAATGAGCAGTTCTTC.

This clonotype was seen more than once but under ten times. The chain carries TRBV14 and TRBJ2-1; possible D gene TRBD2, 6 bases. V was cut by 0 bases and J by 6 bases, with 9 bases left in between. The CDR3 is made up of 14 amino acids. Per germline, CDR1 SGHDN and CDR2 FVKESK. The CDR3 here is CASSQEEGFNEQFF. The DNA of the CDR3 is TGTGCCAGCAGCCAAGAGGAGGGATTCAATGAGCAGTTCTTC.

This chain's CDR3 is CASSPTGVAYEQYF. The CDR3 DNA is TGTGCCAGCAGTCCGACAGGGGTGGCCTACGAGCAGTACTTC. The chain joins TRBV11-2 to TRBJ2-7, with TRBD1 identical over 8 bases. CDR1 is SGHAT, CDR2 FQNNGV, per germline. The CDR3 loop spans 14 amino acids. After removal of 6 bases from V and 2 bases from J, the junction contained 6 bases not matched to a gene.

This clonotype has more than one count but fewer than ten. The V and J genes are TRBV7-8 and TRBJ1-2; D gene unclear. This CDR3 region has 13 residues. V was cut by 5 bases and J by 4 bases, with 11 bases left in between. Germline CDR1 is SGHVS and CDR2 is FQNEAQ. CDR3 bases: TGTGCCAGCAGCCTAGGAGTCTTCTATGGCTACACCTTC. It specifies CASSLGVFYGYTF. Filled out from reference TRBV7-8 and TRBJ1-2, the complete variable domain reads GAGVSQSPRYKVAKRGQDVALRCDPISGHVSLFWYQQALGQGPEFLTYFQNEAQLDKSGLPSDRFFAERPEGSVSTLKIQRTQQEDSAVYLCASSLGVFYGYTFGSGTRLTVV.